A single sample gave rise to the 27 T cell receptor beta chains below, sequenced in a study of monozygotic twins with inflammatory bowel disease. Reanalyzing the 5' RACE reads, TCRdb keeps one entry per CDR3 protein, without DNA. Here the sample table reports about 440,000 distinct CDR3 sequences. Sample: blood. All receptors derive from a human donor with ulcerative colitis or Crohn's disease, or a healthy co-twin of an affected twin (not recorded which).

V usage is TRBV11-2 and J usage is TRBJ1-3; the TRBD1 assignment by TCRdb is unverifiable without DNA. The CDR3 totals 15 residues. In germline, CDR1 is SGHAT, CDR2 FQNNGV. The CDR3: CASSPGQSYGNTIYF.

This chain links TRBV5-1 with TRBJ1-6; there is no DNA to check the TCRdb D call of TRBD1. The CDR3 has 14 residues. CDR1 SGHRS and CDR2 YFSETQ come from the germline V gene. CDR3 sequence reads: CASSFDRGNSPLHF.

Here the CDR3 reads CAISENLSSGANVLTF. The genes are TRBV10-3 and TRBJ2-6. The CDR3 covers 16 residues. The germline CDR1 and CDR2 sequences are ENHRY and SYGVKD.

The V call is TRBV12-3 or TRBV12-4, the J call TRBJ2-7; the TRBD2 assignment by TCRdb is unverifiable without DNA. This CDR3 has 14 amino acids. This CDR3 is CASRRAGWDHEQYF.

The chain joins TRBV6-1 to TRBJ2-7; there is no DNA to check the TCRdb D call of TRBD2. There are 16 residues in the CDR3. In germline, CDR1 is MNHNS, CDR2 SASEGT. CDR3 sequence reads: CASSPPGGTSEREQYF.

This chain joins TRBV5-1 and TRBJ2-7; the TRBD1 assignment by TCRdb is unverifiable without DNA. The CDR3 is 11 amino acids. Germline CDR1 reads SGHRS; CDR2 reads YFSETQ. Here the CDR3 reads CASAGNYEQYF.

V and J are TRBV12-3 or TRBV12-4 and TRBJ1-5. This CDR3 spans 15 amino acids. This CDR3 is CASSTSPSRNQPQHF.

The rearrangement uses TRBV2 and TRBJ2-7; TCRdb reports TRBD2, a call that lacks DNA to check it against. CDR3 length equals 15 residues. The germline CDR1 and CDR2 sequences are SNHLY and FYNNEI. CDR3 amino acids: CASSVSGGASYEQYF.

The chain combines TRBV7-3 with TRBJ2-1; TCRdb indicates TRBD2, and absent DNA this call remains unverified. This CDR3 is built from 13 residues. Germline loops: CDR1 SGHTA, CDR2 FQGTGA. This CDR3 reads CASSPSGPNEQFF. The full variable domain, completed using reference TRBV7-3 and TRBJ2-1, is GAGVSQTPSNKVTEKGKYVELRCDPISGHTALYWYRQSLGQGPEFLIYFQGTGAADDSGLPNDRFFAVRPEGSVSTLKIQRTERGDSAVYLCASSPSGPNEQFFGPGTRLTVL.

This rearrangement joins TRBV6-4 to TRBJ2-1; TCRdb names TRBD2, which stays unverified in the absence of DNA. This CDR3 has 14 residues. In germline, CDR1 is MRHNA, CDR2 SNTAGT. The CDR3 loop reads CASSVASGNREQFF.

The V gene is TRBV11-2, the J gene TRBJ1-1; lacking DNA, the TRBD1 call made by TCRdb goes unchecked. The CDR3 extends over 14 amino acids. In germline, CDR1 is SGHAT, CDR2 FQNNGV. The CDR3 protein is CASSFRQLNTEAFF.

This sequence joins TRBV6-1 and TRBJ1-5; with no DNA, the TCRdb D assignment of TRBD1 cannot be verified. Germline V gene sequence: CDR1 MNHNS, CDR2 SASEGT. This CDR3 is 13 amino acids long. The CDR3 protein is CASSRQGIQPQHF.

The chain combines TRBV29-1 with TRBJ2-1. The CDR3 covers 12 residues. Germline lookup yields CDR1 SQVTM and CDR2 ANQGSEA. CDR3 protein: CSVEDLEVEQFF.

The chain uses TRBV6-2 or TRBV6-3 and TRBJ1-6. Germline CDR1 reads MNHEY; CDR2 reads SVGEGT. The CDR3 consists of 15 residues. This CDR3 reads CASSYSKGFNSPLHF.

The gene calls are TRBV20-1 and TRBJ1-5; the TCRdb D gene call, TRBD1, has no DNA to confirm it. The CDR3 spans 12 residues. Germline V lookup: CDR1 DFQATT, CDR2 SNEGSKA (reference sequence). CDR3: CSAPQRGQPQHF.

CDR3 sequence: CSVEEARNNEQFF. The chain joins TRBV29-1 to TRBJ2-1. Germline V gene lookup returns CDR1 SQVTM and CDR2 ANQGSEA. The CDR3 contains 13 residues.

This chain joins TRBV14 and TRBJ2-2; TCRdb reports TRBD1, a call that lacks DNA to check it against. This CDR3 spans 14 amino acids. Germline assignment: CDR1 SGHDN and CDR2 FVKESK. CDR3 region: CASSPQGSAGELFF.

The chain couples TRBV4-3 to TRBJ1-2. The CDR3 is made up of 14 amino acids. Germline loops: CDR1 LGHNA, CDR2 YSLEER. The CDR3 spells CASSQGRQFSGYTF.

The rearrangement links TRBV12-3 or TRBV12-4 to TRBJ2-3; TCRdb proposes TRBD2, but this gene call is untestable without DNA. The CDR3 extends over 15 amino acids. CDR3 protein: CASSKGQREADTQYF.

The genes are TRBV20-1 and TRBJ2-4; TCRdb gives TRBD2 as the D gene, but with no DNA this cannot be confirmed. Germline lookup yields CDR1 DFQATT and CDR2 SNEGSKA (reference sequence). The CDR3 consists of 17 residues. The CDR3: CSARDGGRMGAKNIQYF.

The gene calls are TRBV18 and TRBJ2-7; the TCRdb D gene call, TRBD1, has no DNA to confirm it. CDR1 is KGHSH and CDR2 is LQKENI in the germline V gene. The CDR3 loop spans 14 amino acids. The CDR3 sequence is CASSPPGPSYEQYF.

The rearrangement links TRBV10-3 to TRBJ2-7; TCRdb indicates TRBD1, and absent DNA this call remains unverified. Germline V gene lookup returns CDR1 ENHRY and CDR2 SYGVKD. This CDR3 region has 16 residues. The CDR3 is CAISEPQQGRKYEQYF.

The chain combines TRBV5-1 with TRBJ2-6; lacking DNA, the TRBD1 call made by TCRdb goes unchecked. This CDR3 spans 18 amino acids. From germline, CDR1 is SGHRS and CDR2 YFSETQ. Here the CDR3 reads CASSPGTGRPTGANVLTF.

The chain carries TRBV28 and TRBJ2-2; the D call of TRBD1 rests on TCRdb alone, since no DNA is present to check it. The CDR3 runs to 15 residues. Germline V gene data show CDR1 as MDHEN and CDR2 as SYDVKM. CDR3 amino acids: CASRPQGGNTGELFF.

This chain joins TRBV30 and TRBJ1-2. The CDR3 sequence is 12 residues long. Germline values: CDR1 GTSNPN, CDR2 SVGIG (reference sequence). The CDR3 protein is CAWSGGGDGYTF. Together with reference TRBV30 and TRBJ1-2, the CDR3 gives the full variable domain: SQTIHQWPATLVQPVGSPLSLECTVEGTSNPNLYWYRQAAGRGLQLLFYSVGIGQISSEVPQNLSASRPQDRQFILSSKKLLLSDSGFYLCAWSGGGDGYTFGSGTRLTVV.

The chain joins TRBV6-1 to TRBJ2-3. CDR3 length: 15 residues. Germline CDR1 MNHNS, CDR2 SASEGT. The CDR3 protein is CASSVSTPSTDTQYF.

The chain joins TRBV5-1 to TRBJ2-3; the TCRdb call, TRBD1, lacks DNA for checking. Germline V CDR1 and CDR2: SGHRS, YFSETQ. The CDR3 loop spans 18 amino acids. This chain's CDR3 is CASSPPGTGGTSTDTQYF.